This T cell receptor beta chain comes out of a study of cytomegalovirus exposure and HLA in healthy donors. Study information: Among approximately 390 genotyped donors, 65% to 90% fell in the Caucasian-associated ancestry cluster. Whole-study results and caveats: Later analysis identified some 16,000 TCR beta sequences associated with HLA alleles, using a false discovery rate threshold of 0.05. The productive fraction for most TCR beta V segments was about 87% or about 30% in an earlier analysis.

There are 16 residues in the CDR3. CDR1 is MNHEY, CDR2 SMNVEV, per germline (reference sequence). V lost 0 bases to trimming and J lost 6 bases; unmatched junction nucleotides: 6. With 60 Vbeta and 13 Jbeta primers, the PCR was carried out. Here immunoSEQ multiplex PCR was the method, and the copy in TCRdb shows in-frame clones only, minus some. This sample's table reports approximately 52,000 clones. In the case of this clone: The antigen is not known.

The J gene is TRBJ2-2, the V gene TRBV27; 8 bases line up with TRBD2. The sequenced sample consisted of PBMCs. The TCR was taken from a woman aged 60-70 years in good health and CMV-seropositive. CDR3 DNA sequence: TGTGCCAGCAGTTTATCGCGGGGGGCCTTGGCCGGGGAGCTGTTTTTT. It translates to CASSLSRGALAGELFF.